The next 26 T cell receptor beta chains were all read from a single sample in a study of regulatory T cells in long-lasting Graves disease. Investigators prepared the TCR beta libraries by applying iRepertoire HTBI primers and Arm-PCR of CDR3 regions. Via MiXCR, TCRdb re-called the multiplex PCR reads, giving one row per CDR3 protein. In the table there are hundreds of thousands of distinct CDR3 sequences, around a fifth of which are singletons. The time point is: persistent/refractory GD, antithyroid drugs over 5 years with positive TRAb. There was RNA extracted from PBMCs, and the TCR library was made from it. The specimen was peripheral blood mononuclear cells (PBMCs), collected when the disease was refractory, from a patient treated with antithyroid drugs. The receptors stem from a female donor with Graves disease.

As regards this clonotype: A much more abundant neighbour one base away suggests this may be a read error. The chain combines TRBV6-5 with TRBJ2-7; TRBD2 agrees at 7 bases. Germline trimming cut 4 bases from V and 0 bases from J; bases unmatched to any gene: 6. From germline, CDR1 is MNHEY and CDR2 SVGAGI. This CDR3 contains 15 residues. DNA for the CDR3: TGTGCCAGCAGTTCCCAGGGCGGGGGCTCCTACGAGCAGTACTTC. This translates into CASSSQGGGSYEQYF.

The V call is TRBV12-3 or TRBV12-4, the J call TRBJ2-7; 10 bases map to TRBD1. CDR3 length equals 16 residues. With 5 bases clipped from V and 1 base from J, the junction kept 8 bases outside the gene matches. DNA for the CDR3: TGTGCCAGCAGTCCTTACCGACAGGGGGCATCCTACGAGCAGTACTTC. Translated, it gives CASSPYRQGASYEQYF.

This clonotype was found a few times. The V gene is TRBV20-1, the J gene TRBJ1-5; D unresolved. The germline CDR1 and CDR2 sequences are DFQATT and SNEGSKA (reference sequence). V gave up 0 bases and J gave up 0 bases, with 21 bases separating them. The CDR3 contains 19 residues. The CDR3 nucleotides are TGCAGTGCTAGAGATGCTGATGTGGCAGTTGTTTATAGCAATCAGCCCCAGCATTTT. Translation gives CSARDADVAVVYSNQPQHF.

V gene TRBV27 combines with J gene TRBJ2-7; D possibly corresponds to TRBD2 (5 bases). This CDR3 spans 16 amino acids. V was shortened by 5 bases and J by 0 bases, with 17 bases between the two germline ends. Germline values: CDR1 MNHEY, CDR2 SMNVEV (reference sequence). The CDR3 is CASSRKGLEASYEQYF. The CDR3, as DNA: TGTGCCAGCAGTCGAAAAGGGTTGGAGGCCTCCTACGAGCAGTACTTC.

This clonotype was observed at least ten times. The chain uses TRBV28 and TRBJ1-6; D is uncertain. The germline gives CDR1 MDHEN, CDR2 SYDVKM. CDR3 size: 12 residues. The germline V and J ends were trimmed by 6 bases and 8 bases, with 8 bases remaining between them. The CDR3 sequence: CASSLRDSPLHF. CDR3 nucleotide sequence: TGTGCCAGCAGCTTAAGGGATTCACCCCTCCACTTT.

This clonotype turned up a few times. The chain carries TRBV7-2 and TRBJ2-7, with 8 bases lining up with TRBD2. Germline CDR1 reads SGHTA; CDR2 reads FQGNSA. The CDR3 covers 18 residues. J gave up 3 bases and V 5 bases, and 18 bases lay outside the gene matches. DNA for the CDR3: TGTGCCAGCAGCCTAAGGCATCCTCTAGCGGGCGTATACTACGAGCAGTACTTC. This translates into CASSLRHPLAGVYYEQYF.

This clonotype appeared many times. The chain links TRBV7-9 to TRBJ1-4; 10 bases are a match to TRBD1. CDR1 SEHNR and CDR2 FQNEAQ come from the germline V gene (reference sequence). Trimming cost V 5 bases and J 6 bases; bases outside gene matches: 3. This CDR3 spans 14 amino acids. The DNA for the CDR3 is TGTGCCAGCAGCACCGGGACAGGGGATGAAAAACTGTTTTTT. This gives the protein CASSTGTGDEKLFF.

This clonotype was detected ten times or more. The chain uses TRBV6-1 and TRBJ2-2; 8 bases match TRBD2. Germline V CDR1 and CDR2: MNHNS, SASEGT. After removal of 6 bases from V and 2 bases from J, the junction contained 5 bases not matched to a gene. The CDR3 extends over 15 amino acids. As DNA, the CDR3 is TGTGCCAGCAGCAGGACTAGCCTTAACACCGGGGAGCTGTTTTTT. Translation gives CASSRTSLNTGELFF.

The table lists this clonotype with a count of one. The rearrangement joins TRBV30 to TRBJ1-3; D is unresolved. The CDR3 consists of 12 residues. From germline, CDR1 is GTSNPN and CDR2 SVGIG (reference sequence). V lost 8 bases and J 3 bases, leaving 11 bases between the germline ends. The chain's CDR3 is CAQFESGNTIYF. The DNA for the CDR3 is TGTGCCCAGTTTGAGAGTGGAAACACCATATATTTT.

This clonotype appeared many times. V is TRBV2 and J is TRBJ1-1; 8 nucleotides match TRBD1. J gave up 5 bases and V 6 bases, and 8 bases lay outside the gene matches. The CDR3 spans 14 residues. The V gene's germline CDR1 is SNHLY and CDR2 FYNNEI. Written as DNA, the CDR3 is TGTGCCAGCAGGTCGGGACAGGCCAAGACTGAAGCTTTCTTT. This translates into CASRSGQAKTEAFF.

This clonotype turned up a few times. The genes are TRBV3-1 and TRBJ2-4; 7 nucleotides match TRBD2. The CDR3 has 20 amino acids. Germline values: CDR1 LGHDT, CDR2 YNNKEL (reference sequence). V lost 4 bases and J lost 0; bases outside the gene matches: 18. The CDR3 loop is CASSRKRGVRAAGAKNIQYF. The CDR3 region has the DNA TGTGCCAGCAGCCGGAAACGGGGGGTACGGGCAGCGGGAGCCAAAAACATTCAGTACTTC.

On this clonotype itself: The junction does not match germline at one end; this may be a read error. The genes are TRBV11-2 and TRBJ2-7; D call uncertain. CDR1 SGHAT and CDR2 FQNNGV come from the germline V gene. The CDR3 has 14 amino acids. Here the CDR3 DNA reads TGTGCCAGCAGCTCCCGGACCGACTCCTGCGAGCAGTACTTC. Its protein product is CASSSRTDSCEQYF.

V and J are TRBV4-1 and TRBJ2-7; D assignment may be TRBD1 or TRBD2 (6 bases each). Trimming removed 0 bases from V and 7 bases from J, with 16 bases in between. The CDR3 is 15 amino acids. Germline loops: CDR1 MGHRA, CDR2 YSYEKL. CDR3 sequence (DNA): TGCGCCAGCAGCCAAGAAGGGGGGTCCTTGCCAGAGCAGTACTTC. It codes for CASSQEGGSLPEQYF.

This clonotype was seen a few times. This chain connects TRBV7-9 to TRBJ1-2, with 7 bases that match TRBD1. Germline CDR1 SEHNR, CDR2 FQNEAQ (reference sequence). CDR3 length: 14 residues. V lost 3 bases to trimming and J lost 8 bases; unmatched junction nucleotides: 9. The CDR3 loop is CASSFERQGPGYTF. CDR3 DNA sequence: TGTGCCAGCAGCTTCGAGAGACAGGGCCCCGGCTACACCTTC.

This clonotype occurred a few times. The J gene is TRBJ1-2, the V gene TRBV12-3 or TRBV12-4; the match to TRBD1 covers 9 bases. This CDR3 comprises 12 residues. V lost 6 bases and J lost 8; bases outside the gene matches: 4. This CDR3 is CASSRQGEGYTF. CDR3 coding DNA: TGTGCCAGCAGCCGACAGGGGGAGGGCTACACCTTC.

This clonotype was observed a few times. The CDR3 spells CASSMEGISYEQYF. The CDR3 coding sequence is TGCGCCAGCAGCATGGAAGGGATTTCCTACGAGCAGTACTTC. The gene calls are TRBV5-1 and TRBJ2-7; D is unclear. There are 14 residues in the CDR3. V was shortened by 4 bases and J by 1 base, with 12 bases between the two germline ends. Germline V CDR1 and CDR2: SGHRS, YFSETQ.

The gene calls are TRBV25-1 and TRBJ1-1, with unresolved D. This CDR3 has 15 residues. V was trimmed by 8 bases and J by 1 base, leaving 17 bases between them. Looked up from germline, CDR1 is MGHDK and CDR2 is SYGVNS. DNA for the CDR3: TGTGCCAGCCAAGGGAATAGACACCCGAACACTGAAGCTTTCTTT. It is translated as CASQGNRHPNTEAFF.

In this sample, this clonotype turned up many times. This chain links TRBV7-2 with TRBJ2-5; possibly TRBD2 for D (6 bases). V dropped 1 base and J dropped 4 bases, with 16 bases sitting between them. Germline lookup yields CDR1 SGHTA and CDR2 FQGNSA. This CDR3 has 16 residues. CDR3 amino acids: CASSLGGPAGGETQYF. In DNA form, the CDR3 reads TGTGCCAGCAGCTTAGGTGGGCCGGCCGGGGGAGAGACCCAGTACTTC.

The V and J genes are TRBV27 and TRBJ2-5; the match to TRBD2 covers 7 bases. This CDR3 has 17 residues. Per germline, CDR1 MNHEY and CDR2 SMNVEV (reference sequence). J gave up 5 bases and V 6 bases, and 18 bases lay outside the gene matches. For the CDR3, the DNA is TGTGCCAGCAGGAAGACCGTTTTGCGGGGGACCGAGGAGACCCAGTACTTC. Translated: CASRKTVLRGTEETQYF.

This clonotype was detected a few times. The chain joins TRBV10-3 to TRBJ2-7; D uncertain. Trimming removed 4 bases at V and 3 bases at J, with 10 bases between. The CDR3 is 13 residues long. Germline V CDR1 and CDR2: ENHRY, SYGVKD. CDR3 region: CAISGTEYYEQYF. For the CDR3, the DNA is TGTGCCATCAGTGGGACGGAATACTACGAGCAGTACTTC.

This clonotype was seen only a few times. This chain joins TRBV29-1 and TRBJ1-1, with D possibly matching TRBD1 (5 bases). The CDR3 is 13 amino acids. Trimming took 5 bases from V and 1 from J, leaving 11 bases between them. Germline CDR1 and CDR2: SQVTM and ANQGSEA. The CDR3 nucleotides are TGCAGCGTTTATAGGGGAACGAACACTGAAGCTTTCTTT. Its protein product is CSVYRGTNTEAFF. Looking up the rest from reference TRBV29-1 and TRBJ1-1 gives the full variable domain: SAVISQKPSRDICQRGTSLTIQCQVDSQVTMMFWYRQQPGQSLTLIATANQGSEATYESGFVIDKFPISRPNLTFSTLTVSNMSPEDSSIYLCSVYRGTNTEAFFGQGTRLTVV.

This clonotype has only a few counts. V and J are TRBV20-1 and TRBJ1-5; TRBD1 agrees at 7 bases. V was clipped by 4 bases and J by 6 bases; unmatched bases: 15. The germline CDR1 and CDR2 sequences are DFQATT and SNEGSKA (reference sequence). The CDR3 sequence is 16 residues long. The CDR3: CSATGTASLFVQPQHF. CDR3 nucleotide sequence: TGCAGTGCTACCGGGACAGCTTCCCTGTTTGTTCAGCCCCAGCATTTT.

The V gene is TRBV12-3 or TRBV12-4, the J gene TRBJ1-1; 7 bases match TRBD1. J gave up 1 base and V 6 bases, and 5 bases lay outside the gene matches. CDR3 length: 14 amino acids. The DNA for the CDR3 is TGTGCCAGCAGAACTACAGGGGCGAACACTGAAGCTTTCTTT. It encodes CASRTTGANTEAFF.

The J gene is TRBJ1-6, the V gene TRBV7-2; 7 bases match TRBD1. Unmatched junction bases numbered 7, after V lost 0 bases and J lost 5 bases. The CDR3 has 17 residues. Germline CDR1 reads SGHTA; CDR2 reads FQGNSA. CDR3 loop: CASSLAMSGQHNSPLHF. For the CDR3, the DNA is TGTGCCAGCAGCTTAGCGATGTCGGGACAGCATAATTCACCCCTCCACTTT.

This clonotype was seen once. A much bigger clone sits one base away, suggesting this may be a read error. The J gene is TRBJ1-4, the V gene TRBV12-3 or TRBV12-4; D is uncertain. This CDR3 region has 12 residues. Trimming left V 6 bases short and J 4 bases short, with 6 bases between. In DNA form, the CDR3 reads TGTGCCAGCAGCCCAGTTAATGAAAAACTGTTTTTT. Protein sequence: CASSPVNEKLFF.

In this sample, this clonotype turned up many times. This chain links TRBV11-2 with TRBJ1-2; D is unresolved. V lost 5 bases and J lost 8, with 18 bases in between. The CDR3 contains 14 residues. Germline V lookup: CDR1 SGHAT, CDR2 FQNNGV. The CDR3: CASSRVAGFYGYTF. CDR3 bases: TGTGCCAGCAGCCGGGTGGCGGGTTTCTACGGCTACACCTTC. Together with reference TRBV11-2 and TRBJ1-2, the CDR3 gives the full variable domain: EAGVAQSPRYKIIEKRQSVAFWCNPISGHATLYWYQQILGQGPKLLIQFQNNGVVDDSQLPKDRFSAERLKGVDSTLKIQPAKLEDSAVYLCASSRVAGFYGYTFGSGTRLTVV.